This entry lists 26 T cell receptor beta chains sequenced from one sample in a study of cytomegalovirus exposure and HLA in healthy donors. Profiling relied on immunoSEQ multiplex PCR, and the TCRdb table lists in-frame clones only, not all of them. The sample shows almost 75,000 clones, 85% of them seen only once. Sample: PBMCs. The origin of the receptors is a young man in good health and CMV-seronegative.

The chain joins TRBV27 to TRBJ2-5; TRBD2 is a possible D gene (6 bases). This CDR3 has 15 residues. Germline CDR1 and CDR2: MNHEY and SMNVEV (reference sequence). V lost 2 bases, J lost 4 bases, and 14 bases lay in between. CDR3 nucleotide sequence: TGTGCCAGCAGTTTAGGGCGCGGGGCCCCAGAGACCCAGTACTTC. This codes for CASSLGRGAPETQYF.

The gene calls are TRBV29-1 and TRBJ1-1; D is ambiguous. The CDR3 contains 11 residues. V shed 7 bases and J shed 0 bases, with 6 bases lying between them. Looked up from germline, CDR1 is SQVTM and CDR2 is ANQGSEA. The CDR3 region is CSGHLNTEAFF. The CDR3 nucleotides read TGCAGCGGCCACTTGAACACTGAAGCTTTCTTT.

In this sample, this clone turned up a few times. V usage is TRBV11-2 and J usage is TRBJ2-2; perhaps TRBD2 as D (5 bases). Trimming took 4 bases from V and 7 from J, leaving 13 bases between them. The CDR3 is 14 amino acids. CDR1 and CDR2 from the germline V gene are SGHAT and FQNNGV. The CDR3 nucleotides are TGTGCCAGCAGCTCTCCCGTGAGGGTCGGGGAGCTGTTTTTT. Its protein is CASSSPVRVGELFF.

This chain joins TRBV7-8 and TRBJ2-7, with 10 bases matching TRBD1. Germline V CDR1 and CDR2: SGHVS, FQNEAQ. V lost 5 bases and J lost 0; bases outside the gene matches: 7. The CDR3 has 16 amino acids. The CDR3 reads CASSLGTGENSYEQYF. For the CDR3, the DNA is TGTGCCAGCAGCCTAGGGACAGGGGAAAACTCCTACGAGCAGTACTTC.

This clone was found once. The chain links TRBV15 to TRBJ1-1; possibly TRBD1 for D (5 bases). CDR3 length: 15 residues. CDR1 and CDR2 from the germline V gene are LNHNV and YYDKDF (reference sequence). Trimming took off 1 base at V and 1 base at J, with 10 bases between the two ends. The CDR3: CATSRGSTGNTEAFF. CDR3 nucleotides: TGTGCCACCAGCAGAGGGAGTACAGGGAACACTGAAGCTTTCTTT. The whole variable domain, remainder taken from reference TRBV15 and TRBJ1-1, is DAMVIQNPRYQVTQFGKPVTLSCSQTLNHNVMYWYQQKSSQAPKLLFHYYDKDFNNEADTPDNFQSRRPNTSFCFLDIRSPGLGDTAMYLCATSRGSTGNTEAFFGQGTRLTVV.

This rearrangement joins TRBV7-8 to TRBJ2-7; 9 bases match TRBD1. V lost 4 bases and J lost 4; bases outside the gene matches: 8. The CDR3 has 15 amino acids. CDR1 and CDR2 from the germline V gene are SGHVS and FQNEAQ. The CDR3 DNA reads as TGTGCCAGCAGCTCCAACCCCGGGACAGGGTACGAGCAGTACTTC. This translates into CASSSNPGTGYEQYF.

J is TRBJ1-6 and V is TRBV2; 7 nucleotides match TRBD1. This CDR3 is built from 13 residues. Germline V lookup: CDR1 SNHLY, CDR2 FYNNEI. The junction had 6 bases not matched to a gene; V was cut back by 9 bases and J by 7 bases. CDR3: CASRGPINSPLHF. The CDR3 DNA is TGTGCCAGTAGGGGGCCCATCAATTCACCCCTCCACTTT.

V gene TRBV28 combines with J gene TRBJ1-2; the D is unclear. This CDR3 has 13 amino acids. Germline loops: CDR1 MDHEN, CDR2 SYDVKM. V lost 9 bases and J 4 bases, leaving 15 bases between the germline ends. The CDR3: CASTRMRFYGYTF. CDR3 in DNA: TGTGCCAGTACCAGGATGCGCTTCTATGGCTACACCTTC.

This clone was detected only a few times. Relative to the germline gene, one junction end is altered; a read error may explain this. V usage is TRBV6-6 and J usage is TRBJ1-4, with D uncertain. CDR3 length equals 15 residues. The germline gives CDR1 MNHNY, CDR2 SVGAGI (reference sequence). CDR3 DNA: TGTGCCAGCAGTTACGTGGGAGCCTCTAACGAAAAACTGTTTTTT. It specifies CASSYVGASNEKLFF.

The rearrangement links TRBV4-3 to TRBJ1-1, with 7 bases matching TRBD1. V trimming: 3 bases; J trimming: 9 bases; junction bases outside the gene matches: 13. CDR1 and CDR2 from the germline V gene are LGHNA and YSLEER. The CDR3 totals 15 residues. CDR3 DNA sequence: TGCGCCAGCAGCCAGATACCAAGTCCGACAGGGAAAGCTTTCTTT. This encodes CASSQIPSPTGKAFF.

The chain has TRBV5-6 and TRBJ1-1; D call uncertain. Deletions cut 1 base from V and 1 base from J, with 14 bases between. CDR3 length equals 16 residues. Germline CDR1 SGHDT, CDR2 YYEEEE. CDR3 residues: CASSLLWVAGNTEAFF. CDR3 DNA: TGTGCCAGCAGCTTGCTTTGGGTGGCAGGGAACACTGAAGCTTTCTTT.

The chain combines TRBV6-5 with TRBJ2-3; tentatively, D is TRBD2 (5 bases). The V and J ends lost 6 bases and 1 base respectively, with 11 bases between them. The CDR3 is 14 residues long. The V gene's germline CDR1 is MNHEY and CDR2 SVGAGI. The CDR3 region is CASSRDSRTDTQYF. CDR3 sequence (DNA): TGTGCCAGCAGCCGGGATTCACGCACAGATACGCAGTATTTT.

The chain carries TRBV7-9 and TRBJ2-1, with D maybe TRBD2 (5 bases). The CDR3 loop spans 15 amino acids. Germline loops: CDR1 SEHNR, CDR2 FQNEAQ (reference sequence). V dropped 1 base and J dropped 6 bases, with 13 bases sitting between them. CDR3 sequence reads: CASSLGGEGSNEQFF. As DNA, the CDR3 is TGTGCCAGCAGCTTAGGTGGTGAGGGTAGCAATGAGCAGTTCTTC.

This clone was observed once. DNA for the CDR3: TGTGCCAGCAGTCCCCAGGCCCCCTACGAGCAGTACTTC. Translated: CASSPQAPYEQYF. The V gene is TRBV28, the J gene TRBJ2-7; D unclear. The CDR3 is made up of 13 amino acids. V dropped 5 bases and J dropped 2 bases, with 10 bases sitting between them. Germline CDR1 MDHEN, CDR2 SYDVKM.

The chain employs TRBV9 and TRBJ2-2; D perhaps matches TRBD1 (6 bases). The V end lost 0 bases, the J end lost 1 base, and 7 bases lay between the germline ends. Germline V CDR1 and CDR2: SGDLS, YYNGEE. The CDR3 contains 15 residues. The CDR3 sequence: CASSVGRGNTGELFF. Written as DNA, the CDR3 is TGTGCCAGCAGCGTAGGCAGGGGGAACACCGGGGAGCTGTTTTTT.

The chain couples TRBV28 to TRBJ2-7; 8 nucleotides agree with TRBD2. This CDR3 contains 17 residues. Germline trimming cut 3 bases from V and 7 bases from J; bases unmatched to any gene: 17. Germline V gene lookup returns CDR1 MDHEN and CDR2 SYDVKM. CDR3 DNA: TGTGCCAGCAGTTTGACTTTAGCGGGACTAGTCCTAAGTGAGCAGTACGTC. This sequence encodes CASSLTLAGLVLSEQYV.

The CDR3 DNA reads TGTGCCAGCAGCTTGCAACCGGGAGAGCTCTACGAGCAGTACGTC. Translating it yields CASSLQPGELYEQYV. The gene calls are TRBV7-8 and TRBJ2-7; tentatively, D is TRBD2 (6 bases). Trimming shortened V by 3 bases and J by 3 bases, and 15 bases separated the two germline ends. The CDR3 covers 15 residues. The germline V gene encodes CDR1 SGHVS and CDR2 FQNEAQ.

This clone occurred a few times. This chain links TRBV2 with TRBJ2-7, with D unclear. In germline, CDR1 is SNHLY, CDR2 FYNNEI. Trimming pared 6 bases from V and 6 bases from J, leaving 18 bases between. This CDR3 region has 14 residues. The DNA for the CDR3 is TGTGCCAGCAGAGCCACTATAGGCCCCCTCGAGCAGTACTTC. Residues: CASRATIGPLEQYF.

V is TRBV5-5 and J is TRBJ2-2, with D possibly matching TRBD2 (5 bases). V was pared by 1 base and J by 8 bases, with 18 bases between. There are 16 residues in the CDR3. The germline CDR1 and CDR2 sequences are SGHKS and YYEKEE (reference sequence). The CDR3 DNA reads as TGTGCCAGCAGCTTGCTGAGGGCCGCTACGACTGGGGAGCTGTTTTTT. It is translated as CASSLLRAATTGELFF.

The CDR3 DNA reads TGTGCCAGCAGCAGCAGGGGGCAGAACACTGAAGCTTTCTTT. Protein product: CASSSRGQNTEAFF. V gene TRBV7-9 combines with J gene TRBJ1-1, with 8 bases aligning to TRBD1. V was clipped by 5 bases and J by 1 base; unmatched bases: 3. The CDR3 covers 14 residues. Germline lookup yields CDR1 SEHNR and CDR2 FQNEAQ (reference sequence).

This chain's CDR3 is CASSVGSKYEQYV. The DNA of the CDR3 is TGTGCCAGCAGTGTCGGGTCCAAATACGAGCAGTACGTC. V and J are TRBV6-1 and TRBJ2-7; D is unclear. Trimming stripped 4 bases from V and 4 bases from J, with 11 bases between. The CDR3 consists of 13 residues. Germline-derived CDR1 and CDR2 are MNHNS and SASEGT.

Worth noting for this clone: The same CDR3 can be traced to other DNA sequences in this sample. The chain links TRBV7-2 to TRBJ1-5; 9 positions agree with TRBD1. CDR1 is SGHTA, CDR2 FQGNSA, per germline. After removal of 3 bases from V and 7 bases from J, the junction contained 4 bases not matched to a gene. The CDR3 contains 14 residues. CDR3 residues: CASSLGQGDQPQHF. In DNA form, the CDR3 reads TGTGCCAGCAGCTTGGGACAGGGAGACCAGCCCCAGCATTTT.

J is TRBJ1-1 and V is TRBV10-3; 7 nucleotides match TRBD1. The CDR3 extends over 14 amino acids. V shed 6 bases, J shed 0 bases, and the junction held 4 bases outside the gene matches. In germline, CDR1 is ENHRY, CDR2 SYGVKD. The CDR3 sequence is CAISGTAMNTEAFF. CDR3 sequence (DNA): TGTGCCATCAGCGGGACAGCCATGAACACTGAAGCTTTCTTT.

The genes are TRBV30 and TRBJ2-2, with 7 bases matching TRBD1. CDR1 GTSNPN and CDR2 SVGIG come from the germline V gene (reference sequence). With V trimmed by 3 bases and J by 4 bases, 5 bases remained unmatched. The CDR3 length is 14 residues. CDR3 sequence: CAWSRDSGTGELFF. The DNA for the CDR3 is TGTGCCTGGAGCCGGGACAGTGGCACCGGGGAGCTGTTTTTT.

In this sample, this clone turned up once. The rearrangement links TRBV19 to TRBJ2-6; 10 bases map to TRBD1. V lost 3 bases, J lost 3 bases, and 5 bases stayed unmatched. Germline assignment: CDR1 LNHDA and CDR2 SQIVND (reference sequence). This CDR3 is 17 amino acids long. The CDR3 sequence: CASSIRGQGFGANVLTF. DNA for the CDR3: TGTGCCAGTAGTATCAGGGGACAGGGGTTTGGGGCCAACGTCCTGACTTTC.

The chain couples TRBV2 to TRBJ1-1; 7 positions agree with TRBD1. The CDR3 spans 13 residues. With V trimmed by 6 bases and J by 5 bases, 6 bases remained unmatched. From germline, CDR1 is SNHLY and CDR2 FYNNEI. The CDR3 region is CASSGQEGTEAFF. CDR3 in DNA: TGTGCCAGCAGCGGACAGGAGGGGACTGAAGCTTTCTTT.